This T cell receptor (beta chain) was captured in a study of T cells in Graves' hyperthyroidism and ophthalmopathy. Regarding the study as a whole: Most clonotypes that expanded in the thyroid above 0.001 also showed up in blood.

There were TCR beta CDR3 regions amplified from RNA transcripts. When the TCR CDR3 underwent first-round RT-PCR, the HTBI primer set was used. TCRdb passed the multiplex PCR reads through MiXCR, listing each CDR3 protein once. The repertoire holds hundreds of thousands of distinct CDR3 sequences, around 25% seen once, with more than 60% in the top ten. Germline V gene data show CDR1 as SGHNT and CDR2 as YYREEE (reference sequence). The germline V and J ends were trimmed by 0 bases and 2 bases, with 17 bases remaining between them. The CDR3 has 17 residues. This clonotype appeared a single time. Its antigen is as yet unknown. A lack of ophthalmopathy progression within 18 months defined stable Graves' hyperthyroidism.

Sequenced input: blood. V usage is TRBV5-4 and J usage is TRBJ1-2; a possible D gene is TRBD1 (5 bases). This sequence originates from a man in his forties or fifties with Graves' hyperthyroidism. CDR3 sequence (DNA): TGTGCCAGCAGCTTGGCCCGCAGTGGGGGACGGAACTATGGCTACACCTTC. It codes for CASSLARSGGRNYGYTF.